The clone carrying this T cell receptor (beta chain) has ten or more counts. This record comes from a study of human T cells and chemical hapten exposure. Before extraction, the whole blood was not fractionated, and total RNA was taken from it. TCRdb re-analysed the 5' RACE reads in MiXCR, keeping a single row per CDR3 protein. In the table there are some 150,000 distinct CDR3 sequences, 3.5% to 5% of which are singletons. Germline V gene lookup returns CDR1 LGHNA and CDR2 YNFKEQ. The CDR3 extends over 17 amino acids. J lost 6 bases, V lost 2 bases, and 6 bases had no gene match. This chain links TRBV4-2 with TRBJ2-3, with 15 bases aligning to TRBD2. The TCR sequence derives from a female donor in good health. CDR3 coding DNA: TGTGCCAGCAGCCAACGGACTAGCGGGGGGGCGGCGGATACGCAGTATTTT. The encoded protein is CASSQRTSGGAADTQYF.